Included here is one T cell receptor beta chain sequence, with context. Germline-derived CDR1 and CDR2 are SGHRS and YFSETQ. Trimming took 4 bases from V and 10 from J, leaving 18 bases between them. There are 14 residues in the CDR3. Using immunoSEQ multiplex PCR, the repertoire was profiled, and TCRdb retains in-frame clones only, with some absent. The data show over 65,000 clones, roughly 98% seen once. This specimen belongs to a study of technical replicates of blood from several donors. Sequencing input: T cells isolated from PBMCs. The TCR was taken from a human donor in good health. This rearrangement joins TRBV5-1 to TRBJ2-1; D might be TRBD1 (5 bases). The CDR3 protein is CASSPEGVEGEQFF. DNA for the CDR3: TGCGCCAGCAGCCCGGAAGGGGTTGAAGGGGAGCAGTTCTTC.